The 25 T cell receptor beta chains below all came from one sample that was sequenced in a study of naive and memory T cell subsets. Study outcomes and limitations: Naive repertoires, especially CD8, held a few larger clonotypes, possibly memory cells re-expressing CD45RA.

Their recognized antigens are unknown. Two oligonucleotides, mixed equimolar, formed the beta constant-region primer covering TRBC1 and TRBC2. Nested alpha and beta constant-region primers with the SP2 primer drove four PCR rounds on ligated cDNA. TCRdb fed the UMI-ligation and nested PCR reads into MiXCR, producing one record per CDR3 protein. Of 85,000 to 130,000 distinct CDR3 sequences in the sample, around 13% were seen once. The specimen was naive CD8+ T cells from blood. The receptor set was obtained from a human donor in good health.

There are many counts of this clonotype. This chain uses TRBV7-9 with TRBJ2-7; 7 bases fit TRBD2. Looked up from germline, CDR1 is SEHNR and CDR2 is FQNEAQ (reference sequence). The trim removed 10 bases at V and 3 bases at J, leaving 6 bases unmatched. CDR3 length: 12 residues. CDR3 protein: CATSAGSYEQYF. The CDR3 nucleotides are TGTGCCACCTCAGCGGGAAGCTACGAGCAGTACTTC.

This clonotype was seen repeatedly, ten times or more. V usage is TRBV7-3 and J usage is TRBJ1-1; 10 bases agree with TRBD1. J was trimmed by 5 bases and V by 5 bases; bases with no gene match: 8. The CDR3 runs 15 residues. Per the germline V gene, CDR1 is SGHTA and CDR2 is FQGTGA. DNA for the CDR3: TGTGCCAGCAGCCCCACCGGACAGGGGGGGACTGAAGCTTTCTTT. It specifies CASSPTGQGGTEAFF.

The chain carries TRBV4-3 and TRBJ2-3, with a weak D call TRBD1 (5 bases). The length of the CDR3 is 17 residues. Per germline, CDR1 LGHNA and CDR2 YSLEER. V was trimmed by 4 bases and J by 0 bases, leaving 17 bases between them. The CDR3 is CASSPLVAGQSTDTQYF. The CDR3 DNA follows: TGCGCCAGCAGCCCCCTCGTCGCAGGGCAAAGCACAGATACGCAGTATTTT.

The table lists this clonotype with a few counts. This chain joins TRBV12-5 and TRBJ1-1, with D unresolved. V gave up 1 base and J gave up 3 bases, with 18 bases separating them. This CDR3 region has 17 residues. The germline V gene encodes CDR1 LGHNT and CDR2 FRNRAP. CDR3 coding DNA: TGTGCTAGTGGTTTGGCACACTTTCTGGGTACGGACACTGAAGCTTTCTTT. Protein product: CASGLAHFLGTDTEAFF. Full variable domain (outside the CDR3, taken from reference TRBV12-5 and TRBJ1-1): DARVTQTPRHKVTEMGQEVTMRCQPILGHNTVFWYRQTMMQGLELLAYFRNRAPLDDSGMPKDRFSAEMPDATLATLKIQPSEPRDSAVYFCASGLAHFLGTDTEAFFGQGTRLTVV.

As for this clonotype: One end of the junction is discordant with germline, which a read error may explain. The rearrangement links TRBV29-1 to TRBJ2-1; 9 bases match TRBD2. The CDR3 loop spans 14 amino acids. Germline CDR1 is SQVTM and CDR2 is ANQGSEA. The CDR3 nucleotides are TGCAGCGTTGACTTAGCGGGGGTTTACAGTGAGCAGTTCTTC. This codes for CSVDLAGVYSEQFF.

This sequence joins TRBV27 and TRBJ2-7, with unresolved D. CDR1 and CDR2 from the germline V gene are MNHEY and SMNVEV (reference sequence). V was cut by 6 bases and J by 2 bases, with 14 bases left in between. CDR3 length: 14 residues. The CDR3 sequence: CASSPFEFPYEQYF. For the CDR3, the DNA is TGTGCCAGCAGCCCCTTTGAGTTCCCCTACGAGCAGTACTTC.

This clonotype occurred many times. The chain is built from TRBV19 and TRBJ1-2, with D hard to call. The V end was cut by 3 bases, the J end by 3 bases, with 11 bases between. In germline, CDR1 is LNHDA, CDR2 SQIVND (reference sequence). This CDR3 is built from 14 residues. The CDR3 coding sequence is TGTGCCAGTAGTATCGGGCAGTTCTACTATGGCTACACCTTC. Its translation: CASSIGQFYYGYTF. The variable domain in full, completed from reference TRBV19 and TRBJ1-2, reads DGGITQSPKYLFRKEGQNVTLSCEQNLNHDAMYWYRQDPGQGLRLIYYSQIVNDFQKGDIAEGYSVSREKKESFPLTVTSAQKNPTAFYLCASSIGQFYYGYTFGSGTRLTVV.

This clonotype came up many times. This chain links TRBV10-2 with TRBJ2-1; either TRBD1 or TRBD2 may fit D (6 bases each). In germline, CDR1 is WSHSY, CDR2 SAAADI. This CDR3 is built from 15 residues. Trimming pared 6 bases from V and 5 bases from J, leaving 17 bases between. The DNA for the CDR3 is TGCGCCAGCAGCCTGGACTGGGGGGCGAACAATGAGCAGTTCTTC. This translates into CASSLDWGANNEQFF.

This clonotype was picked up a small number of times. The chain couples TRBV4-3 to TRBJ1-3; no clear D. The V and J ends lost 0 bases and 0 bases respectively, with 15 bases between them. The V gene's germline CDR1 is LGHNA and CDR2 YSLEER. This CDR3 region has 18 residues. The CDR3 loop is CASSQDVSAVNSGNTIYF. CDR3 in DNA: TGCGCCAGCAGCCAAGATGTCTCGGCAGTGAACTCTGGAAACACCATATATTTT.

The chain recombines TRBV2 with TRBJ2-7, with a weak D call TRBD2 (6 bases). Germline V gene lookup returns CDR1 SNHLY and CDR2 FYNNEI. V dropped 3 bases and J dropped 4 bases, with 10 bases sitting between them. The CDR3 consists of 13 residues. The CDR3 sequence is CASSEIGSYEQYF. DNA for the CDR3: TGTGCCAGCAGTGAGATCGGGAGTTACGAGCAGTACTTC. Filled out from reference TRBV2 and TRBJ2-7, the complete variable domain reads EPEVTQTPSHQVTQMGQEVILRCVPISNHLYFYWYRQILGQKVEFLVSFYNNEISEKSEIFDDQFSVERPDGSNFTLKIRSTKLEDSAMYFCASSEIGSYEQYFGPGTRLTVT.

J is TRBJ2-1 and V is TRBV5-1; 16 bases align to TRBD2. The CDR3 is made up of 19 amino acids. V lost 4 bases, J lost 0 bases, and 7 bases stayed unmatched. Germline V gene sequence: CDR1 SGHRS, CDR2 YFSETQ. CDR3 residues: CASSSPGTSGRASYNEQFF. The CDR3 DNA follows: TGCGCCAGCAGCAGCCCCGGGACTAGCGGGAGGGCCTCCTACAATGAGCAGTTCTTC.

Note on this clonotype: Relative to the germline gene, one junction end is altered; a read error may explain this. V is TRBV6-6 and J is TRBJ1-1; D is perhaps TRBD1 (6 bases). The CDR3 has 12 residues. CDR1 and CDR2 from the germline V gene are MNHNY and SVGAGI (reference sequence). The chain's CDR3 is CSSTPRQDEAFF. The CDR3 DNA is TGTTCCAGCACCCCCCGACAGGACGAAGCTTTCTTT.

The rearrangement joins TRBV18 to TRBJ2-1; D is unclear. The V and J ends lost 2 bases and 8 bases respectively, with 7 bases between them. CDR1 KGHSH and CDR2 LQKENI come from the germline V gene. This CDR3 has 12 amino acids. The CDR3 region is CASSPLRDEQFF. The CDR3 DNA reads TGTGCCAGCTCACCATTAAGGGATGAGCAGTTCTTC.

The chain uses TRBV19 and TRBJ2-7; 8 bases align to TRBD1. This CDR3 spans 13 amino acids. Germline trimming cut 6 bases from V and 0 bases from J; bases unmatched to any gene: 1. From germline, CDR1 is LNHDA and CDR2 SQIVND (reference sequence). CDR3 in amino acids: CASRGQDSYEQYF. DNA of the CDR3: TGTGCCAGTAGGGGACAGGACTCCTACGAGCAGTACTTC.

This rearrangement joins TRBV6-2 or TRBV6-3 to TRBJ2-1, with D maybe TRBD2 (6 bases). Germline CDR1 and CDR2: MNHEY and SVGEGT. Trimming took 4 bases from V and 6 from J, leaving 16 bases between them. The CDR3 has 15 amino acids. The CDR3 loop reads CASSSSEDYLNEQFF. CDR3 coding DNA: TGTGCCAGCAGTTCATCAGAGGACTATCTCAATGAGCAGTTCTTC.

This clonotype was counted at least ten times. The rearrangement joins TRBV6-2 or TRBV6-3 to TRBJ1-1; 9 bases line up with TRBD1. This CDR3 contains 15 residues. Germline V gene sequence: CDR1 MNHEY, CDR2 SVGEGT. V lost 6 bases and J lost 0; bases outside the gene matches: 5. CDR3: CASSSRDRVNTEAFF. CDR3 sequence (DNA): TGTGCCAGCAGCAGCCGGGACAGGGTGAACACTGAAGCTTTCTTT.

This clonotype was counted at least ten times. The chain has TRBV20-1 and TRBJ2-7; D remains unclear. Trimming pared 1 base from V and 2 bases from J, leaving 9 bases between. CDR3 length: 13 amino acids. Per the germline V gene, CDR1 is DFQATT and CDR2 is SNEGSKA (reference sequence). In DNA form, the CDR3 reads TGCAGTGCTAGAGGCCCCGACGCCTACGAGCAGTACTTC. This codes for CSARGPDAYEQYF.

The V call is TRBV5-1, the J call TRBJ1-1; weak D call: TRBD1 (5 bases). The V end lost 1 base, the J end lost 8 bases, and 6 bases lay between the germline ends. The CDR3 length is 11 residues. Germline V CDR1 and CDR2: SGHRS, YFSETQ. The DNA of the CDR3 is TGCGCCAGCAGCTTGACAGGAGAAGCTTTCTTT. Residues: CASSLTGEAFF.

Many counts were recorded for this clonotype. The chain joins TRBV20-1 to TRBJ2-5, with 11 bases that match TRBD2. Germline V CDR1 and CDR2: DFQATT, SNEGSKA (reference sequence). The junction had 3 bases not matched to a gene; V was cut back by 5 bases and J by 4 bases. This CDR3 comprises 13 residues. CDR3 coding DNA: TGCAGTGCTGTAGCGGGAGGGGGAGAGACCCAGTACTTC. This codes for CSAVAGGGETQYF.

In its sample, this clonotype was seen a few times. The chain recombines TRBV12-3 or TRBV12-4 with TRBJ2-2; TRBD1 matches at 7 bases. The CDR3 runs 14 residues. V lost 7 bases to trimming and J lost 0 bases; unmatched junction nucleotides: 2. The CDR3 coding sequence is TGTGCCAGCATAGGGGGCCCGAACACCGGGGAGCTGTTTTTT. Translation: CASIGGPNTGELFF.

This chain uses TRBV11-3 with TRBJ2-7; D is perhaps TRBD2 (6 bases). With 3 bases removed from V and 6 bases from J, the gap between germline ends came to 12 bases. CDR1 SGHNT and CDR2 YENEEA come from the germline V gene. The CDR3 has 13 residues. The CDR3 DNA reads TGTGCCAGCAGCTTCGTCAGGGAGGTCGAGCAGTACTTC. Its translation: CASSFVREVEQYF. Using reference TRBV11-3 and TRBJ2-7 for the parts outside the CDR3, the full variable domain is EAGVVQSPRYKIIEKKQPVAFWCNPISGHNTLYWYLQNLGQGPELLIRYENEEAVDDSQLPKDRFSAERLKGVDSTLKIQPAELGDSAVYLCASSFVREVEQYFGPGTRLTVT.

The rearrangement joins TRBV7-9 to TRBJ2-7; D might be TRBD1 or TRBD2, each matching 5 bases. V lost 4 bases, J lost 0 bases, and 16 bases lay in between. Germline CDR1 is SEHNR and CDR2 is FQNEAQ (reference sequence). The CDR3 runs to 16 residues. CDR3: CASSSPRGVLSYEQYF. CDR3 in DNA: TGTGCCAGCAGCTCACCCAGAGGGGTCCTCTCCTACGAGCAGTACTTC.

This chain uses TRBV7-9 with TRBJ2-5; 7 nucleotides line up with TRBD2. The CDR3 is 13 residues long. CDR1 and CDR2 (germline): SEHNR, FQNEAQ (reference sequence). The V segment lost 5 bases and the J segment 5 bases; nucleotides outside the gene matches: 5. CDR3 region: CASSQGLKETQYF. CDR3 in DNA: TGTGCCAGCAGCCAGGGACTAAAGGAGACCCAGTACTTC. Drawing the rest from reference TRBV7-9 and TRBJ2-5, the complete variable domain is DTGVSQNPRHKITKRGQNVTFRCDPISEHNRLYWYRQTLGQGPEFLTYFQNEAQLEKSRLLSDRFSAERPKGSFSTLEIQRTEQGDSAMYLCASSQGLKETQYFGPGTRLLVL.

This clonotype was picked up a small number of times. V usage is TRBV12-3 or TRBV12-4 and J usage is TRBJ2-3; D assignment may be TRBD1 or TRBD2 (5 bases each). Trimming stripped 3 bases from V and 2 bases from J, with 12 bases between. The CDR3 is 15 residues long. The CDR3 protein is CASSFEGRNTDTQYF. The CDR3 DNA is TGTGCCAGCAGTTTTGAGGGGCGGAACACAGATACGCAGTATTTT.

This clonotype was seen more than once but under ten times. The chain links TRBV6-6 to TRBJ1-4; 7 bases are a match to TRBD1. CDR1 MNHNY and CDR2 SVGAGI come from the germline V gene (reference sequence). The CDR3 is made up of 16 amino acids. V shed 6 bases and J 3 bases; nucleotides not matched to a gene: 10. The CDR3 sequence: CASSPGTANANEKLFF. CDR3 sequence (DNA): TGTGCCAGCAGCCCAGGGACAGCGAATGCTAATGAAAAACTGTTTTTT.